Shown below are 28 T cell receptor beta chains from a single sample sequenced in a study of blood T cell repertoires in COVID-19. Profiling relied on immunoSEQ multiplex PCR, and the TCRdb table lists in-frame clones only, not all of them. Of fewer than 350,000 clones listed, roughly 89% were seen once; the top ten hold roughly 5%. Sequencing used peripheral blood. The receptors derive from a man in his forties or fifties with acute or convalescent COVID-19.

This chain uses TRBV19 with TRBJ1-2; the D is unclear. V dropped 4 bases and J dropped 0 bases, with 18 bases sitting between them. The CDR3 has 17 amino acids. The V gene's germline CDR1 is LNHDA and CDR2 SQIVND (reference sequence). The CDR3 is CASSKTEADVANYGYTF. In DNA, the CDR3 is TGTGCCAGTAGTAAAACTGAGGCAGATGTAGCTAACTATGGCTACACCTTC.

The J gene is TRBJ2-7, the V gene TRBV4-2; D unclear. This CDR3 contains 16 residues. Germline assignment: CDR1 LGHNA and CDR2 YNFKEQ. V was shortened by 0 bases and J by 0 bases, with 12 bases between the two germline ends. CDR3 amino acids: CASSQDQRGSSYEQYF. The CDR3 DNA reads as TGTGCCAGCAGCCAAGATCAACGCGGAAGCTCCTACGAGCAGTACTTC.

With respect to this clone: At one boundary the junction diverges from the germline segment, which might be a read error. The CDR3 loop reads CASREGNPGTDTQYF. As DNA, the CDR3 is TGTGCCAGCAGGGAAGGAAACCCGGGCACAGATACGCAGTATTTT. This chain links TRBV2 with TRBJ2-3; D gene uncertain. The CDR3 has 15 residues. Germline CDR1 SNHLY, CDR2 FYNNEI.

This rearrangement joins TRBV7-3 to TRBJ2-1; weak D call: TRBD2 (5 bases). V shed 2 bases and J shed 8 bases, with 10 bases lying between them. The CDR3 is made up of 13 amino acids. Germline V gene sequence: CDR1 SGHTA, CDR2 FQGTGA. The CDR3 nucleotides are TGTGCCAGCAGCTTAGGGTCCGGGGATGAGCAGTTCTTC. Residues: CASSLGSGDEQFF.

The sample holds a few counts of this clone. V is TRBV18 and J is TRBJ1-2; D uncertain. Germline lookup yields CDR1 KGHSH and CDR2 LQKENI. The CDR3 totals 13 residues. V was pared by 2 bases and J by 8 bases, with 12 bases between. CDR3 coding DNA: TGTGCCAGCTCACCATCACAACCCGAAGGCTACACCTTC. Amino acid sequence: CASSPSQPEGYTF.

The CDR3 spells CAWRPWTRQETQYF. In DNA form, the CDR3 reads TGTGCCTGGAGACCCTGGACACGTCAAGAGACCCAGTACTTC. J is TRBJ2-5 and V is TRBV30; the D gene is possibly TRBD1 (5 bases). CDR1 is GTSNPN and CDR2 is SVGIG in the germline V gene (reference sequence). The CDR3 runs to 14 residues. V was clipped by 3 bases and J by 2 bases, with 13 bases between them.

The chain couples TRBV28 to TRBJ1-1; TRBD1 agrees at 7 bases. The CDR3 extends over 14 amino acids. In germline, CDR1 is MDHEN, CDR2 SYDVKM. V lost 6 bases and J lost 5; bases outside the gene matches: 9. The CDR3 loop reads CASRYDRVGTEAFF. CDR3 nucleotide sequence: TGTGCCAGCAGATATGACAGGGTTGGGACTGAAGCTTTCTTT.

The chain employs TRBV5-8 and TRBJ2-3; 9 bases are a match to TRBD1. The V gene's germline CDR1 is SGHTS and CDR2 YDEGEE. The CDR3 has 15 residues. The V and J ends lost 4 bases and 4 bases, in that order; junction bases with no gene match: 7. In DNA form, the CDR3 reads TGTGCCAGCAGCGGCGGGACAGGGTCCCCAGATACGCAGTATTTT. This translates into CASSGGTGSPDTQYF.

This chain uses TRBV20-1 with TRBJ1-1; no definite D call. In germline, CDR1 is DFQATT, CDR2 SNEGSKA (reference sequence). CDR3 size: 11 residues. V lost 3 bases to trimming and J lost 6 bases, with 8 bases between them. The CDR3: CSARSQAEAFF. In DNA, the CDR3 is TGCAGTGCTAGGTCTCAGGCTGAAGCTTTCTTT.

Written as DNA, the CDR3 is TGTGCCAGCAGCAAGACAGGGCGGGGCCCCTACAATGAGCAGTTCTTC. Protein product: CASSKTGRGPYNEQFF. The chain recombines TRBV11-2 with TRBJ2-1; D may be TRBD1 (7 bases). The CDR3 sequence is 16 residues long. V lost 5 bases and J 2 bases, leaving 16 bases between the germline ends. Germline lookup yields CDR1 SGHAT and CDR2 FQNNGV.

This clone showed up just once. The chain has TRBV5-6 and TRBJ1-2; D uncertain. Germline V gives CDR1 SGHDT, CDR2 YYEEEE. CDR3 length equals 14 residues. V lost 2 bases and J lost 8, with 16 bases in between. CDR3 sequence: CASSFNGALDGYTF. DNA of the CDR3: TGTGCCAGCAGCTTCAACGGCGCCCTAGACGGCTACACCTTC.

CDR3 loop: CASSDPWGGQPQHF. CDR3 nucleotides: TGCGCCAGCAGTGATCCCTGGGGGGGTCAGCCCCAGCATTTT. The chain employs TRBV10-2 and TRBJ1-5; D might be TRBD1 (5 bases). Trimming cost V 3 bases and J 6 bases, with 12 bases left between them. Germline CDR1 and CDR2: WSHSY and SAAADI. The CDR3 is 14 residues long.

V usage is TRBV19 and J usage is TRBJ1-2; 9 bases align to TRBD1. This CDR3 contains 13 residues. V lost 7 bases to trimming and J lost 8 bases; unmatched junction nucleotides: 8. Per germline, CDR1 LNHDA and CDR2 SQIVND (reference sequence). This CDR3 is CASNPGQGEGYTF. As DNA, the CDR3 is TGTGCCAGTAACCCGGGACAGGGTGAAGGCTACACCTTC. Filled out from reference TRBV19 and TRBJ1-2, the complete variable domain reads DGGITQSPKYLFRKEGQNVTLSCEQNLNHDAMYWYRQDPGQGLRLIYYSQIVNDFQKGDIAEGYSVSREKKESFPLTVTSAQKNPTAFYLCASNPGQGEGYTFGSGTRLTVV.

The chain is built from TRBV19 and TRBJ1-3, with D hard to call. CDR1 is LNHDA and CDR2 is SQIVND in the germline V gene (reference sequence). CDR3 size: 15 residues. V lost 3 bases and J 0 bases, leaving 9 bases between the germline ends. CDR3 coding DNA: TGTGCCAGTAGTATCTTCCTATCCTCTGGAAACACCATATATTTT. Translating gives CASSIFLSSGNTIYF.

The chain has TRBV5-1 and TRBJ1-1; D remains ambiguous. The V end was cut by 1 base, the J end by 4 bases, with 8 bases between. CDR3 length equals 13 residues. The germline V gene has CDR1 SGHRS and CDR2 YFSETQ. The DNA of the CDR3 is TGCGCCAGCAGCTTGTCTCAGGTCACTGAAGCTTTCTTT. Protein sequence: CASSLSQVTEAFF. The full variable domain, completed using reference TRBV5-1 and TRBJ1-1, is KAGVTQTPRYLIKTRGQQVTLSCSPISGHRSVSWYQQTPGQGLQFLFEYFSETQRNKGNFPGRFSGRQFSNSRSEMNVSTLELGDSALYLCASSLSQVTEAFFGQGTRLTVV.

The V call is TRBV24-1, the J call TRBJ2-2, with TRBD1 identical over 7 bases. V lost 2 bases, J lost 1 base, and 12 bases stayed unmatched. The CDR3 runs to 19 residues. Germline V CDR1 and CDR2: KGHDR, SFDVKD. CDR3 DNA: TGTGCCACCAGTGATTCAATACAGGGGACGATAATGAACACCGGGGAGCTGTTTTTT. Translated, it gives CATSDSIQGTIMNTGELFF.

This clone was seen just once. This chain links TRBV29-1 with TRBJ2-2; weak D call: TRBD1 (5 bases). Germline V gene data show CDR1 as SQVTM and CDR2 as ANQGSEA. Trimming took off 4 bases at V and 3 bases at J, with 9 bases between the two ends. The CDR3 extends over 13 amino acids. CDR3 DNA: TGCAGCGTTGCCAGGGTCTACACCGGGGAGCTGTTTTTT. The encoded protein is CSVARVYTGELFF.

The chain combines TRBV7-8 with TRBJ2-2; D possibly corresponds to TRBD1 (6 bases). The V gene's germline CDR1 is SGHVS and CDR2 FQNEAQ. This CDR3 region has 14 residues. Between the trimmed V and J ends, which lost 6 bases and 4 bases, there was a span of 12 bases. This CDR3 reads CASRWGQGTGELFF. The CDR3 nucleotides read TGTGCCAGCAGATGGGGGCAGGGCACCGGGGAGCTGTTTTTT. Full variable domain (outside the CDR3, taken from reference TRBV7-8 and TRBJ2-2): GAGVSQSPRYKVAKRGQDVALRCDPISGHVSLFWYQQALGQGPEFLTYFQNEAQLDKSGLPSDRFFAERPEGSVSTLKIQRTQQEDSAVYLCASRWGQGTGELFFGEGSRLTVL.

J is TRBJ2-1 and V is TRBV19; D is possibly TRBD2 (7 bases). Germline V gene data show CDR1 as LNHDA and CDR2 as SQIVND (reference sequence). V shed 3 bases and J shed 1 base, with 13 bases lying between them. This CDR3 is built from 16 residues. The CDR3 reads CASSMRGGVSYNEQFF. Here the CDR3 DNA reads TGTGCCAGTAGTATGAGGGGGGGGGTTTCCTACAATGAGCAGTTCTTC. Complete variable domain (other parts from reference TRBV19 and TRBJ2-1): DGGITQSPKYLFRKEGQNVTLSCEQNLNHDAMYWYRQDPGQGLRLIYYSQIVNDFQKGDIAEGYSVSREKKESFPLTVTSAQKNPTAFYLCASSMRGGVSYNEQFFGPGTRLTVL.

The V call is TRBV5-1, the J call TRBJ1-5; perhaps TRBD1 as D (5 bases). The CDR3 length is 14 residues. The V gene's germline CDR1 is SGHRS and CDR2 YFSETQ. V was clipped by 2 bases and J by 4 bases, with 10 bases between them. CDR3 sequence reads: CASSLGDPNQPQHF. In DNA, the CDR3 is TGCGCCAGCAGCTTAGGGGATCCTAATCAGCCCCAGCATTTT.

The V gene is TRBV10-3, the J gene TRBJ1-2; 9 nucleotides agree with TRBD1. The CDR3 extends over 17 amino acids. Germline V gene data show CDR1 as ENHRY and CDR2 as SYGVKD. Trimming at V came to 0 bases and at J to 0 bases, leaving 5 bases not matched to a gene. CDR3 amino acids: CAISESRRQGANYGYTF. DNA for the CDR3: TGTGCCATCAGTGAGTCGAGGAGACAGGGGGCTAACTATGGCTACACCTTC.

The chain carries TRBV7-9 and TRBJ2-3; D is possibly TRBD1 (5 bases). The germline V gene encodes CDR1 SEHNR and CDR2 FQNEAQ (reference sequence). This CDR3 has 14 residues. The V gene lost 0 bases and the J gene lost 8 bases, with 12 bases spanning the gap. For the CDR3, the DNA is TGTGCCAGCAGCTTAGCGCAGGGAATCGGTACGCAGTATTTT. Translating it yields CASSLAQGIGTQYF.

This sequence joins TRBV19 and TRBJ1-3; D ambiguous. The V and J ends lost 1 base and 0 bases respectively, with 10 bases between them. Germline V gene data show CDR1 as LNHDA and CDR2 as SQIVND (reference sequence). The CDR3 runs 16 residues. The CDR3 sequence: CASSIVGPNSGNTIYF. CDR3 nucleotides: TGTGCCAGTAGTATAGTCGGTCCGAACTCTGGAAACACCATATATTTT.

V usage is TRBV24-1 and J usage is TRBJ2-1, with TRBD2 identical over 12 bases. The trim removed 3 bases at V and 9 bases at J, leaving 11 bases unmatched. The CDR3 runs 17 residues. The germline V gene encodes CDR1 KGHDR and CDR2 SFDVKD. The CDR3 reads CATSDGTSGPPGREQFF. DNA of the CDR3: TGTGCCACCAGTGATGGGACTAGCGGGCCTCCGGGTCGTGAGCAGTTCTTC.

V and J are TRBV5-1 and TRBJ1-2; no reliable D call. Germline V lookup: CDR1 SGHRS, CDR2 YFSETQ. There are 15 residues in the CDR3. V lost 1 base, J lost 0 bases, and 10 bases lay in between. CDR3 sequence: CASSLNPEANYGYTF. CDR3 DNA sequence: TGCGCCAGCAGCTTGAATCCCGAGGCTAACTATGGCTACACCTTC. Based on the CDR3 plus reference TRBV5-1 and TRBJ1-2, the full variable domain is KAGVTQTPRYLIKTRGQQVTLSCSPISGHRSVSWYQQTPGQGLQFLFEYFSETQRNKGNFPGRFSGRQFSNSRSEMNVSTLELGDSALYLCASSLNPEANYGYTFGSGTRLTVV.

This sequence joins TRBV27 and TRBJ2-2, with 9 bases aligning to TRBD2. The length of the CDR3 is 14 residues. Germline loops: CDR1 MNHEY, CDR2 SMNVEV (reference sequence). V trimming: 8 bases; J trimming: 6 bases; junction bases outside the gene matches: 7. CDR3 region: CASSGLANPGELFF. In DNA form, the CDR3 reads TGTGCCAGCTCGGGACTAGCTAACCCCGGGGAGCTGTTTTTT.

The chain couples TRBV7-2 to TRBJ1-1, with 8 bases that match TRBD1. CDR3 length: 15 amino acids. The V segment lost 5 bases and the J segment 1 base; nucleotides outside the gene matches: 6. CDR1 is SGHTA and CDR2 is FQGNSA in the germline V gene. The CDR3 DNA reads as TGTGCCAGCAGCCTAGGACAGGGATGGAACACTGAAGCTTTCTTT. Amino acids: CASSLGQGWNTEAFF. Combining the CDR3 with reference TRBV7-2 and TRBJ1-1 gives the whole variable domain GAGVSQSPSNKVTEKGKDVELRCDPISGHTALYWYRQSLGQGLEFLIYFQGNSAPDKSGLPSDRFSAERTGGSVSTLTIQRTQQEDSAVYLCASSLGQGWNTEAFFGQGTRLTVV.

The chain uses TRBV19 and TRBJ1-4; perhaps TRBD1 as D (5 bases). Germline CDR1 and CDR2: LNHDA and SQIVND (reference sequence). This CDR3 comprises 15 residues. The V gene lost 6 bases and the J gene lost 7 bases, with 18 bases spanning the gap. CDR3 sequence reads: CASSPPPGRGEKLFF. CDR3 sequence (DNA): TGTGCCAGTAGCCCTCCCCCGGGGAGGGGTGAAAAACTGTTTTTT.